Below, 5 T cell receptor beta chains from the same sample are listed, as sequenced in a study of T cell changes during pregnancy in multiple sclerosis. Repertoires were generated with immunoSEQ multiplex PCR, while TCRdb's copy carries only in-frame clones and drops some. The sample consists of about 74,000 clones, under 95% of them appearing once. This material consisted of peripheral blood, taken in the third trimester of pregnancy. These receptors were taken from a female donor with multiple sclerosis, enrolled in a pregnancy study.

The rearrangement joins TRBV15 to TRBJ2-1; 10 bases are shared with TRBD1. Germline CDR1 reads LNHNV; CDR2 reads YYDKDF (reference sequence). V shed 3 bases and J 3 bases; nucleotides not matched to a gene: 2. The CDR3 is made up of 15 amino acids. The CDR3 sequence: CATSSGQGGYNEQFF. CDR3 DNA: TGTGCCACCAGCAGTGGACAGGGGGGCTACAATGAGCAGTTCTTC.

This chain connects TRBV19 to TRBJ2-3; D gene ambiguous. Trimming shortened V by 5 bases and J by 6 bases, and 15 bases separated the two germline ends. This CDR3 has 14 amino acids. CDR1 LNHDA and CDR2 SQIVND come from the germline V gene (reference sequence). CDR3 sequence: CASSYVVNLDTQYF. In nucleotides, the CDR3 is TGTGCCAGTAGTTATGTAGTTAATTTGGATACGCAGTATTTT.

CDR3 sequence reads: CASSPPWDSIRLRRGYTF. The CDR3 bases are TGTGCCAGCTCACCCCCCTGGGACAGTATCCGTCTCCGACGGGGCTACACCTTC. This chain connects TRBV18 to TRBJ1-2, with TRBD1 matching over 7 bases. The V gene's germline CDR1 is KGHSH and CDR2 LQKENI. This CDR3 comprises 18 residues. V shed 3 bases and J 8 bases; nucleotides not matched to a gene: 21.

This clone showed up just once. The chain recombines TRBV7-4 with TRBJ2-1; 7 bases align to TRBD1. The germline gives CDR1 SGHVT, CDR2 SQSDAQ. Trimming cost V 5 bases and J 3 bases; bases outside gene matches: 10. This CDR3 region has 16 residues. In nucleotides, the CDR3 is TGTGCCAGCAGCCCCACCGGGACAGATCTCTACAATGAGCAGTTCTTC. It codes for CASSPTGTDLYNEQFF.

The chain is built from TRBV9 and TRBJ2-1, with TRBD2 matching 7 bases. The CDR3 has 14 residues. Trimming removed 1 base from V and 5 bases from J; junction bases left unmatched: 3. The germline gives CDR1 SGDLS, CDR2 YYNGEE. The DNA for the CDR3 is TGTGCCAGCAGCGTAAGACTAGCTAACAATGAGCAGTTCTTC. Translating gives CASSVRLANNEQFF.